One and the same sample provided the 19 T cell receptor beta chains below, sequenced in a study of T cells after posttransplantation cyclophosphamide. The assay was immunoSEQ multiplex PCR, and TCRdb's table has in-frame clones only and misses some. Of tens of thousands of clones in the sample, 86% are singletons; the top ten hold 2.8%. Sequenced sample: PBMCs. All receptors come from a man younger than 45 with a blood cancer, CMV-positive, and with a related stem cell donor.

The chain couples TRBV27 to TRBJ1-4, with D tentatively TRBD1 (5 bases). Trimming took off 6 bases at V and 8 bases at J, with 13 bases between the two ends. The CDR3 is 13 amino acids. Germline CDR1 reads MNHEY; CDR2 reads SMNVEV (reference sequence). The CDR3 DNA reads as TGTGCCAGCAGCTCAGGGTTTTGGGAAAAACTGTTTTTT. As protein: CASSSGFWEKLFF.

The chain is built from TRBV5-4 and TRBJ1-2; 11 bases align to TRBD1. CDR3 length: 15 residues. V trimming: 6 bases; J trimming: 7 bases; junction bases outside the gene matches: 11. Germline V CDR1 and CDR2: SGHNT, YYREEE (reference sequence). The CDR3 DNA sequence: TGTGCCAGCATCCGGACAGGGGGCGGAGCGGGTGGCTACACCTTC. Residues: CASIRTGGGAGGYTF.

The rearrangement uses TRBV7-2 and TRBJ2-5; 7 bases are shared with TRBD2. The CDR3 consists of 15 residues. Germline V lookup: CDR1 SGHTA, CDR2 FQGNSA. V gave up 5 bases and J gave up 2 bases; unmatched junction bases: 8. DNA of the CDR3: TGTGCCAGCAGCCGAAACAGCGGGGTACAAGAGACCCAGTACTTC. This encodes CASSRNSGVQETQYF.

A single count supports this clone. The V call is TRBV27, the J call TRBJ2-7, with 9 bases that match TRBD1. The CDR3 runs 16 residues. Germline V gene data show CDR1 as MNHEY and CDR2 as SMNVEV (reference sequence). V shed 0 bases, J shed 5 bases, and the junction held 8 bases outside the gene matches. For the CDR3, the DNA is TGTGCCAGCAGTTTATCGTCCGGGGACAGGGCGAACGAGCAGTACTTC. Amino acids: CASSLSSGDRANEQYF.

Details on this clone: Additional DNA sequences in this sample encode the identical CDR3. This rearrangement joins TRBV2 to TRBJ2-7; 9 bases align to TRBD1. V gave up 9 bases and J gave up 5 bases; unmatched junction bases: 17. CDR3 size: 16 residues. Germline V CDR1 and CDR2: SNHLY, FYNNEI. The DNA for the CDR3 is TGTGCCAGTAGCCAATCACCGGGACAGGGAATCCACGAGCAGTACTTC. Translating it yields CASSQSPGQGIHEQYF.

The chain uses TRBV28 and TRBJ1-2, with 10 bases fitting TRBD1. Per germline, CDR1 MDHEN and CDR2 SYDVKM. V was pared by 1 base and J by 8 bases, with 7 bases of the junction left unmatched. The CDR3 length is 15 residues. CDR3 in DNA: TGTGCCAGCAGTTTATCGGACAGGGGGTTCGACGGCTACACCTTC. Amino acid sequence: CASSLSDRGFDGYTF.

This rearrangement joins TRBV5-6 to TRBJ2-1; 9 nucleotides line up with TRBD1. V lost 4 bases to trimming and J lost 9 bases; unmatched junction nucleotides: 11. The CDR3 loop spans 15 amino acids. Germline lookup yields CDR1 SGHDT and CDR2 YYEEEE. The CDR3 reads CASSRSGTGRSEQFF. The CDR3 DNA is TGTGCCAGCAGCCGATCCGGGACAGGGCGGAGTGAGCAGTTCTTC.

This chain joins TRBV6-5 and TRBJ2-7; TRBD2 matches at 11 bases. Per germline, CDR1 MNHEY and CDR2 SVGAGI. The CDR3 is 16 amino acids. With V trimmed by 0 bases and J by 2 bases, 3 bases remained unmatched. DNA of the CDR3: TGTGCCAGCAGTTACTCAGGGACTAGCGGCACCTACGAGCAGTACTTC. Translating it yields CASSYSGTSGTYEQYF.

This CDR3 is CASNPRGNEQFF. The CDR3 DNA reads as TGTGCCAGCAACCCCAGGGGGAATGAGCAGTTCTTC. The chain carries TRBV2 and TRBJ2-1; 7 bases are a match to TRBD1. This CDR3 contains 12 residues. V shed 7 bases, J shed 7 bases, and the junction held 4 bases outside the gene matches. Germline CDR1 reads SNHLY; CDR2 reads FYNNEI.

This clone was seen only once. V usage is TRBV28 and J usage is TRBJ1-1; D might be TRBD1 (5 bases). Looked up from germline, CDR1 is MDHEN and CDR2 is SYDVKM. The length of the CDR3 is 17 residues. V was cut by 1 base and J by 4 bases, with 19 bases left in between. CDR3 in DNA: TGTGCCAGCAGTTTATTAAGTACCGGGGGAAAGGGCACTGAAGCTTTCTTT. Protein sequence: CASSLLSTGGKGTEAFF.

This chain joins TRBV11-3 and TRBJ2-5; possibly TRBD2 for D (6 bases). Looked up from germline, CDR1 is SGHNT and CDR2 is YENEEA. V was clipped by 2 bases and J by 3 bases, with 22 bases between them. CDR3 size: 18 residues. CDR3 amino acids: CASSLRSRWSGTEETQYF. CDR3 sequence (DNA): TGTGCCAGCAGCTTACGTTCTAGATGGTCCGGGACTGAAGAGACCCAGTACTTC.

J is TRBJ2-1 and V is TRBV7-2; TRBD1 might be the D (6 bases). The CDR3 spans 15 residues. The V end lost 5 bases, the J end lost 0 bases, and 11 bases lay between the germline ends. Germline loops: CDR1 SGHTA, CDR2 FQGNSA. The CDR3 DNA sequence: TGTGCCAGCAGCCCAAGGGGGAGCTCCTACAATGAGCAGTTCTTC. Its protein is CASSPRGSSYNEQFF.

The V and J genes are TRBV28 and TRBJ2-3; 9 bases are shared with TRBD1. Germline V gene data show CDR1 as MDHEN and CDR2 as SYDVKM. V trimming: 9 bases; J trimming: 2 bases; junction bases outside the gene matches: 3. This CDR3 contains 13 residues. The CDR3 spells CASWTGATDTQYF. In nucleotides, the CDR3 is TGTGCCAGTTGGACAGGGGCCACAGATACGCAGTATTTT. The variable domain in full, completed from reference TRBV28 and TRBJ2-3, reads DVKVTQSSRYLVKRTGEKVFLECVQDMDHENMFWYRQDPGLGLRLIYFSYDVKMKEKGDIPEGYSVSREKKERFSLILESASTNQTSMYLCASWTGATDTQYFGPGTRLTVL.

The chain couples TRBV28 to TRBJ2-7, with 7 bases that match TRBD2. The V segment lost 9 bases and the J segment 5 bases; nucleotides outside the gene matches: 13. The CDR3 has 14 residues. The germline CDR1 and CDR2 sequences are MDHEN and SYDVKM. The CDR3 region is CASSPGGRIHEQYF. Here the CDR3 DNA reads TGTGCCAGTTCCCCGGGCGGGAGAATCCACGAGCAGTACTTC.

The rearrangement uses TRBV7-9 and TRBJ2-5; D uncertain. Germline assignment: CDR1 SEHNR and CDR2 FQNEAQ (reference sequence). The CDR3 sequence is 14 residues long. Trimming took 2 bases from V and 0 from J, leaving 7 bases between them. As DNA, the CDR3 is TGTGCCAGCAGCTTACGAGCGTACCAAGAGACCCAGTACTTC. Translated: CASSLRAYQETQYF.

This clone was seen a single time. The chain employs TRBV19 and TRBJ1-2; 8 bases align to TRBD1. CDR3 size: 13 residues. V lost 11 bases and J lost 4; bases outside the gene matches: 9. Germline lookup yields CDR1 LNHDA and CDR2 SQIVND (reference sequence). The DNA of the CDR3 is TGTGCCTCCCAACGCGACAGGGGCTATGGCTACACCTTC. Amino acids: CASQRDRGYGYTF.

V is TRBV7-3 and J is TRBJ2-1; D uncertain. V lost 4 bases, J lost 8 bases, and 15 bases lay in between. CDR3 length equals 14 residues. CDR1 is SGHTA, CDR2 FQGTGA, per germline. The CDR3 region is CASSSTPGSYEQFF. CDR3 in DNA: TGTGCCAGCAGCTCGACTCCCGGATCCTATGAGCAGTTCTTC.

The gene calls are TRBV19 and TRBJ2-7; D possibly corresponds to TRBD2 (5 bases). With 7 bases removed from V and 7 bases from J, the gap between germline ends came to 14 bases. The CDR3 extends over 12 amino acids. Germline V gene sequence: CDR1 LNHDA, CDR2 SQIVND (reference sequence). CDR3: CASNSGVGEQYF. In DNA, the CDR3 is TGTGCCAGTAATTCCGGGGTTGGGGAGCAGTACTTC.

The J gene is TRBJ2-2, the V gene TRBV15, with a tentative D call TRBD1 (6 bases). Germline CDR1 is LNHNV and CDR2 is YYDKDF (reference sequence). CDR3 length equals 16 residues. V shed 1 base and J shed 2 bases, with 11 bases lying between them. The CDR3 DNA sequence: TGTGCCACCAGCAGAGGGGGACAAGGCAACACCGGGGAGCTGTTTTTT. Translation gives CATSRGGQGNTGELFF.